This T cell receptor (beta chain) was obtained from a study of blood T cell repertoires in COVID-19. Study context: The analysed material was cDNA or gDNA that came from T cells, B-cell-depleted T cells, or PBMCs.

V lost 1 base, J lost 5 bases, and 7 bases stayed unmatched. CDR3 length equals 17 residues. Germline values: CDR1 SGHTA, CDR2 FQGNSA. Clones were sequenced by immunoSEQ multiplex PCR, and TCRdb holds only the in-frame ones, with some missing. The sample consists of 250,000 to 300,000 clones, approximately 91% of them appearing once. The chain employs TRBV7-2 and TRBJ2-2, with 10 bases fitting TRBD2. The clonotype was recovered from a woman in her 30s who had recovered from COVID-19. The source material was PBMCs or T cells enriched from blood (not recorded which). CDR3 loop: CASSLDLAGVLTGELFF. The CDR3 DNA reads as TGTGCCAGCAGCTTAGATCTAGCGGGGGTTTTGACCGGGGAGCTGTTTTTT.